A single sample gave rise to the 9 T cell receptor beta chains below, sequenced in a study of cytomegalovirus exposure and HLA in healthy donors. The primer mix had 60 Vbeta and 13 Jbeta primers. Sequencing was performed with immunoSEQ multiplex PCR; in TCRdb, only in-frame clones are kept and a portion is missing. The table includes some 110,000 clones, roughly 80% detected once. The sequenced material came from PBMCs. The source is a man aged 25 to 45 in good health and CMV-seropositive.

V and J are TRBV5-1 and TRBJ2-1; TRBD1 matches at 10 bases. V dropped 4 bases and J dropped 4; count of bases not matched to a gene: 5. CDR3 length: 15 amino acids. Germline CDR1 SGHRS, CDR2 YFSETQ. CDR3: CASSPGTGVYNEQFF. The CDR3 DNA follows: TGCGCCAGCAGCCCGGGGACAGGGGTATACAATGAGCAGTTCTTC. Looking up the rest from reference TRBV5-1 and TRBJ2-1 gives the full variable domain: KAGVTQTPRYLIKTRGQQVTLSCSPISGHRSVSWYQQTPGQGLQFLFEYFSETQRNKGNFPGRFSGRQFSNSRSEMNVSTLELGDSALYLCASSPGTGVYNEQFFGPGTRLTVL.

The chain carries TRBV7-9 and TRBJ1-1; TRBD1 matches at 8 bases. The germline gives CDR1 SEHNR, CDR2 FQNEAQ (reference sequence). CDR3 length: 15 residues. Germline trimming cut 4 bases from V and 1 base from J; bases unmatched to any gene: 5. The CDR3 DNA reads as TGTGCCAGCAGCTATTTAGGGACAGGGAACACTGAAGCTTTCTTT. It codes for CASSYLGTGNTEAFF.

This chain links TRBV11-1 with TRBJ1-2, with 8 bases lining up with TRBD1. The CDR3 is 14 residues long. The V gene end was trimmed by 5 bases and the J gene end by 2 bases; junction bases not matched to a gene: 4. CDR1 is SGHAT, CDR2 FQDESV, per germline (reference sequence). CDR3 nucleotide sequence: TGTGCCAGCAGCCTGGACAGGGAAAACTATGGCTACACCTTC. It is translated as CASSLDRENYGYTF.

The genes are TRBV2 and TRBJ2-2; TRBD2 might be the D (5 bases). V was clipped by 0 bases and J by 5 bases, with 7 bases between them. Germline lookup yields CDR1 SNHLY and CDR2 FYNNEI. CDR3 length: 14 residues. The CDR3 spells CASSEAPGTGELFF. The DNA for the CDR3 is TGTGCCAGCAGTGAAGCTCCGGGAACCGGGGAGCTGTTTTTT.

This rearrangement joins TRBV15 to TRBJ1-1; D might be TRBD1 (5 bases). The CDR3 consists of 13 residues. The germline CDR1 and CDR2 sequences are LNHNV and YYDKDF (reference sequence). V was clipped by 2 bases and J by 4 bases, with 8 bases between them. Here the CDR3 DNA reads TGTGCCACCAGCAGAAGGGGAGGCACTGAAGCTTTCTTT. Amino acid sequence: CATSRRGGTEAFF.

Comment on this clone: Other nucleotide sequences in the sample specify the same CDR3. The chain uses TRBV6-1 and TRBJ2-7, with 9 positions matching TRBD1. The germline CDR1 and CDR2 sequences are MNHNS and SASEGT. This CDR3 contains 18 residues. With V trimmed by 0 bases and J by 2 bases, 11 bases remained unmatched. CDR3 protein: CASSEALETGGIPYEQYF. DNA for the CDR3: TGTGCCAGCAGTGAAGCGCTGGAGACAGGGGGAATTCCCTACGAGCAGTACTTC.

V is TRBV5-1 and J is TRBJ2-5, with D possibly matching TRBD1 (5 bases). V was clipped by 5 bases and J by 0 bases, with 14 bases between them. This CDR3 has 15 residues. CDR1 is SGHRS, CDR2 YFSETQ, per germline. CDR3 loop: CASRPGAGNQETQYF. CDR3 nucleotide sequence: TGCGCCAGCAGACCTGGGGCAGGGAACCAAGAGACCCAGTACTTC.

This clone is a singleton in its sample. The chain's CDR3 is CASSRETSVETQYF. Written as DNA, the CDR3 is TGCGCCAGCAGCAGAGAGACTAGCGTAGAGACCCAGTACTTC. V and J are TRBV5-1 and TRBJ2-5, with 8 bases that match TRBD2. CDR1 and CDR2 from the germline V gene are SGHRS and YFSETQ. Trimming cost V 4 bases and J 4 bases; bases outside gene matches: 6. There are 14 residues in the CDR3.

This chain links TRBV11-3 with TRBJ1-5; the match to TRBD1 covers 8 bases. CDR1 is SGHNT, CDR2 YENEEA, per germline. This CDR3 is 17 amino acids long. The trim removed 1 base at V and 0 bases at J, leaving 5 bases unmatched. Written as DNA, the CDR3 is TGTGCCAGCAGCTTAGGGACAGGGAGCCATAGCAATCAGCCCCAGCATTTT. Protein: CASSLGTGSHSNQPQHF.